Listed below are T cell receptor beta chains from one sample, sequenced in a study of blood T cell repertoires in COVID-19. Here immunoSEQ multiplex PCR was the method, and the copy in TCRdb shows in-frame clones only, minus some. Of 120,000 to 150,000 clones in the sample, around four fifths were seen once. Sequencing was performed on PBMCs or T cells enriched from blood (not recorded which). Receptors were obtained from a woman aged 40 to 50 who had recovered from COVID-19. The CDR3 runs from the conserved cysteine through the conserved F or W. The D gene is left open where the match is weak. Size is omitted from some rows. Given values are once, few, many or a class for expanded clones.

.	TRBV2	once	TRBJ1-1	TGTGCCAGCAGTGAAGCCGGGTTGAACACTGAAGCTTTCTTT	CASSEAGLNTEAFF
.	TRBV27	.	TRBJ1-5	TGTGCCAGCAGTTGGGACTCCCGAGGCAATCAGCCCCAGCATTTT	CASSWDSRGNQPQHF
TRBD1	TRBV28	.	TRBJ2-7	TGTGCCAGCAGCGGGACAGTACACGAGCAGTACTTC	CASSGTVHEQYF
.	TRBV7-2	.	TRBJ2-3	TGTGCCAGCAGCTTAGTCGGGGGGCGGCACAGTACGCAGTATTTT	CASSLVGGRHSTQYF
TRBD2	TRBV5-4	.	TRBJ2-1	TGTGCCAGCAGCTCTAGCGGGTCCTACAATGAGCAGTTCTTC	CASSSSGSYNEQFF
.	TRBV2	.	TRBJ2-3	TGTGCCAGCAGTGAGGGTAGTAGCTTCGATACGCAGTATTTT	CASSEGSSFDTQYF
.	TRBV27	.	TRBJ1-1	TGTGCCAGCAGTCCCAGGACAGTGGGGCGGAACACTGAAGCTTTCTTT	CASSPRTVGRNTEAFF
.	TRBV4-1	.	TRBJ1-1	TGCGCCAGCAGCCAAGGGTTAGCGTCCGAAGTAGCTTTCTTT	CASSQGLASEVAFF
TRBD1	TRBV5-4	.	TRBJ1-1	TGTGCCAGCAGCCTGACAGGGTCGAGCACTGAAGCTTTCTTT	CASSLTGSSTEAFF
.	TRBV25-1	.	TRBJ1-2	TGTGCCAGCAGTGAATCGGGGGGGGCCTCTGGCTACACCTTC	CASSESGGASGYTF
.	TRBV6-4	.	TRBJ1-2	TGTGCCAGCAGCCCGACAGGTTCTAACTATGGCTACACCTTC	CASSPTGSNYGYTF
.	TRBV12-3/TRBV12-4	.	TRBJ2-1	TGTGCCAGCAGTTTTGAGGGAGTTAATGAGCAGTTCTTC	CASSFEGVNEQFF
TRBD2	TRBV10-2	.	TRBJ2-1	TGCGCCAGCAAACTAGCGGGGGGGGATGAGCAGTTCTTC	CASKLAGGDEQFF
.	TRBV5-4	.	TRBJ1-5	TGTGCCAGCAGCTTGGACTACAATCAGCCCCAGCATTTT	CASSLDYNQPQHF
.	TRBV4-1	.	TRBJ1-4	TGCGCCAGCAGCCAAGCGATCAGGAATGAAAAACTGTTTTTT	CASSQAIRNEKLFF
.	TRBV18	few	TRBJ1-2	TGTGCCAGCTCACCGGAGGGTGGCTACACCTTC	CASSPEGGYTF
.	TRBV19	.	TRBJ1-2	TGTGCCAGTCACTCAGGGGCCGCGAGTTATGGCTACACCTTC	CASHSGAASYGYTF
.	TRBV13	.	TRBJ1-2	TGTGCCAGCAGCAACCCGTCGGGGGAACGGGGTTATGGCTACACCTTC	CASSNPSGERGYGYTF
.	TRBV5-6	.	TRBJ1-2	TGTGCCAGCAGCGCCGGGGATTATGGCTACACCTTC	CASSAGDYGYTF
.	TRBV7-9	.	TRBJ2-1	TGTGCCATTTCACAGGGATCTAATGAGCAGTTCTTC	CAISQGSNEQFF
.	TRBV2	.	TRBJ2-2	TGTGCCAGCAGTGACTTGAGCGGGGAGCTGTTTTTT	CASSDLSGELFF
.	TRBV3-1/TRBV3-2	.	TRBJ2-3	TGTGCCAGCAGCCAAGTAGAAGCGGAGGATACGCAGTATTTT	CASSQVEAEDTQYF
.	TRBV19	few	TRBJ1-5	TGTGCCAGCCGGGACACCAGCAATCAGCCCCAGCATTTT	CASRDTSNQPQHF
.	TRBV4-2	.	TRBJ2-1	TGTGCCAGCAGCCTCCAAGGGCCGGGGGACAATGAGCAGTTCTTC	CASSLQGPGDNEQFF
.	TRBV9	.	TRBJ1-6	TGTGCCAGCAGCGTAGCTTCCTATAATTCACCCCTCCACTTT	CASSVASYNSPLHF
.	TRBV29-1	.	TRBJ2-5	TGCAGCGTTGTAGCGTACCAAGAGACCCAGTACTTC	CSVVAYQETQYF
TRBD1	TRBV9	few	TRBJ2-3	TGTGCCAGCAGCTCGGGACAGAACCCCACAGATACGCAGTATTTT	CASSSGQNPTDTQYF
TRBD2	TRBV11-2	.	TRBJ2-1	TGTGCCAGCGAGGTGGCGGGGGCCTACAATGAGCAGTTCTTC	CASEVAGAYNEQFF
.	TRBV5-1	.	TRBJ1-3	TGCGCCAGCAGCCCCTCGGTGGGGCCGCGCTCTGGAAACACCATATATTTT	CASSPSVGPRSGNTIYF